The entry below gives a single TCR beta chain sequence along with its context. No antigen is known for it. No much larger clone exists at a distance of one base, and base qualities are not known. These data belong to a study of blood T cells in healthy people across ages (dated by TCRdb to the mid-2010s). For the wider study: In model experiments, template switching captured about one uniquely barcoded TCR beta cDNA molecule for every two T cells. To track age-related changes in TCR beta repertoire diversity, the study relied on deep sequencing normalized with unique cDNA molecular identifiers. The donors were split into four age groups: young (average 16 years), middle-aged (roughly 42), aged (more than 60) and long-lived (roughly 86). To avoid experimental bias, donors of different ages were spread randomly across the sequencing lanes. For two donors (one aged 18 to 30 and one aged 80 or older), the study analyzed two additional independent replicas of 1 million unique cDNA reads from the same blood draw. Broad study findings and their caveats: Total diversity estimates from one million sequenced T cells were considered lower bounds and underestimates. As age increased, observed TCR beta diversity per million T cells dropped in a roughly linear way, and a significant reduction was already evident by age around 41. Donor CMV infection status was unknown, potentially confounding age-related changes in expanded clonotypes. A strong correlation was found between observed TCR beta diversity and the percentage of naive T cells measured by flow cytometry. Because profiling used bulk unsorted PBMCs, naive and antigen-experienced compartments could not be compared conclusively. Compared with the aged group, the long-lived group had more naive CD4+ T cells, fewer expanded clones and increased TCR diversity, suggesting age selection.

The germline V gene (reference sequence) supplies CDR1 DFQATT and CDR2 SNEGSKA. The CDR3, cysteine through phenylalanine, is 13 amino acids long. Of all the DNA, just the CDR3 is kept, 39 bases in frame from base 1. The trim is 6 bases for V and 2 bases for J, with a gap of 13 bases between the germline ends. The protocol used for the library was 5' RACE. Sequencing took place on an Illumina HiSeq 2500. A second roughly 7 to 11 cycle PCR used a sample-barcoded 5' primer and a J-beta primer mix. Each TCR beta cDNA molecule received a unique molecular identifier from a template-switch 5' adaptor carrying 12 random nucleotides. Each sample yielded at least 3 million CDR3-containing paired-end reads. All of the RNA was converted into first-strand cDNA using the Mint cDNA synthesis kit, with a TRBC-specific oligonucleotide serving as the primer. Following uracil-DNA glycosylase treatment, all cDNA underwent a first 18-cycle PCR with the universal primers M1SS and BC2_uni_R. On the study's bioinformatics: For normalization, 1 million high-quality reads were randomly selected from each sample, with every read carrying a distinct molecular identifier. Instead of being binned into consensus sequences, reads that shared molecular identifiers were thrown out. MiTCR, with a Q25 quality threshold and the strictest error-elimination algorithm, was used for CDR3 identification, clonotype clustering and error correction. Lower-bound total TCR beta diversity was estimated with a nonparametric unseen species model using Euler transformation. TCRdb reanalyzed the raw reads on its own, using fastp at Q25 for trimming and MiXCR for clone calling, and kept in-frame beta chains. Here each entry gathers all rows of one CDR3 protein and keeps the most common genes and DNA. The V and J calls were not made by the authors but by TCRdb's processing. This sample has hundreds of thousands of distinct CDR3 sequences in its table, and around half of those were observed once. About two fifths of the sample goes to the ten largest clones.

The approximately 39 donors, aged roughly 6 to 90 years, were systemically healthy Caucasian individuals from Russia. Each donor gave 8 to 10 milliliters of peripheral blood, drawn into EDTA-treated Vacutainer tubes. Ficoll-Paque density-gradient centrifugation was used to isolate PBMCs, with at least 6.5 million per sample. Trizol reagent was used to extract total RNA from the PBMCs, yielding at least 5.5 micrograms per sample. Naive CD45RAhigh/CD27high T cell percentages were measured by flow cytometry on a PBMC aliquot from every donor. Recombination joined TRBV20-1 with TRBJ1-1, and perhaps TRBD1 as D gene, on 5 matching bases. This clonotype was obtained from a man of 80 years or more in good health. The specimen sequenced was blood. The bases are TGCAGTGCACCGGGACGGACTAACACTGAAGCTTTCTTT. This translates into CSAPGRTNTEAFF.